This TCR beta chain comes out of a study of blood T cell repertoires in COVID-19. Only in-frame clones appear in the TCRdb table, and some are missing; sequencing was by immunoSEQ multiplex PCR. The repertoire consists of about 50,000 clones, with approximately 85% occurring once and the leading ten covering around 2.2%. This CDR3 has 15 amino acids. Germline V gene sequence: CDR1 SGHDT, CDR2 YYEEEE. Trimming left V 4 bases short and J 6 bases short, with 17 bases between. This chain joins TRBV5-6 and TRBJ2-1, with D possibly matching TRBD2 (5 bases). Specimen: peripheral blood. The sequence was collected from a woman aged 60-75 years with acute or convalescent COVID-19. The chain's CDR3 is CASSPLGTSLNEQFF. In DNA form, the CDR3 reads TGTGCCAGCAGCCCGCTTGGCACTAGTCTCAATGAGCAGTTCTTC. Combining the CDR3 with reference TRBV5-6 and TRBJ2-1 gives the whole variable domain DAGVTQSPTHLIKTRGQQVTLRCSPKSGHDTVSWYQQALGQGPQFIFQYYEEEERQRGNFPDRFSGHQFPNYSSELNVNALLLGDSALYLCASSPLGTSLNEQFFGPGTRLTVL.